This TCR beta chain appears in the sequencing data of a study of early T cells in non-severe SARS-CoV-2 infection. As to this clonotype: Its antigen remains unknown.

This CDR3 comprises 17 residues. V was pared by 5 bases and J by 0 bases, with 13 bases of the junction left unmatched. Germline CDR1 and CDR2: SGHNT and YYREEE (reference sequence). cDNA molecules, individually, were tagged with unique molecular identifiers. TCRdb re-derived calls from the 5' RACE reads in MiXCR, one entry per CDR3 protein. The sample holds tens of thousands of distinct CDR3 sequences, roughly 9% seen once. Whole-study results and caveats: The study's VDJdb matching favored anti-spike CD8 responses and missed private and CD4 specificities.

The sequence came from an adult who was a healthcare worker with PCR-confirmed SARS-CoV-2 infection or an uninfected control (not recorded which). The material sequenced was whole blood. V is TRBV5-4 and J is TRBJ2-5; 7 bases map to TRBD2. CDR3 in amino acids: CASSRLALGRYQETQYF. CDR3 DNA sequence: TGTGCCAGCAGTCGACTAGCACTAGGACGCTACCAAGAGACCCAGTACTTC.